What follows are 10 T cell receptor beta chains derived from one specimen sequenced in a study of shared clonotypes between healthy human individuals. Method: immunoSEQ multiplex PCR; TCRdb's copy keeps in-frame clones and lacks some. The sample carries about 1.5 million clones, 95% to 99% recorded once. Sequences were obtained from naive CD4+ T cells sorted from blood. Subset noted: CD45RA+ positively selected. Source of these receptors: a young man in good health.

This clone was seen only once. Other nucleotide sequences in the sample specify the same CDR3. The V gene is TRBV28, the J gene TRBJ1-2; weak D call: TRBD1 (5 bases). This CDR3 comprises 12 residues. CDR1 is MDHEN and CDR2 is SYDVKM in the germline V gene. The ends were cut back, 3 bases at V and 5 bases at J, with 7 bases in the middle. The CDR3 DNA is TGTGCCAGCAGTTTGCCAGGGTATGGCTACACCTTC. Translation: CASSLPGYGYTF.

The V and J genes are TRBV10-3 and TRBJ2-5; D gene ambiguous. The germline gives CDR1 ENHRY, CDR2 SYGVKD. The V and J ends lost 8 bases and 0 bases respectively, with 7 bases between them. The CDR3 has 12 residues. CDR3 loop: CAIASYQETQYF. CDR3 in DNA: TGTGCCATCGCCTCTTACCAAGAGACCCAGTACTTC.

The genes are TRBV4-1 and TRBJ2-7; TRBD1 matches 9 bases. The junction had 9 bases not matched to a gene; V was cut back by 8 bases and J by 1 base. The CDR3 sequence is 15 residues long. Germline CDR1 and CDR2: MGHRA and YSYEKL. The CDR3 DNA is TGCGCCAGCTCACCCGGGACAGGGAGATCCTACGAGCAGTACTTC. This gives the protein CASSPGTGRSYEQYF.

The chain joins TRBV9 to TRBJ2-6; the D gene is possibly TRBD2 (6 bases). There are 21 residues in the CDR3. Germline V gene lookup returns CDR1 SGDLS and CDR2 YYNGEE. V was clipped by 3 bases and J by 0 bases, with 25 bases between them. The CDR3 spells CASSAPRGRGWTNSGANVLTF. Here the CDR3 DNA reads TGTGCCAGCAGCGCCCCCCGGGGCCGGGGCTGGACTAACTCTGGGGCCAACGTCCTGACTTTC.

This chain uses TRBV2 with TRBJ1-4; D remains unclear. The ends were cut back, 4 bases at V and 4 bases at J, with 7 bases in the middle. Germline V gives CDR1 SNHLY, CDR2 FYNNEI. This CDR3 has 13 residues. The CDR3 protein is CASSAEFNEKLFF. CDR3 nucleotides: TGTGCCAGCAGTGCCGAATTTAATGAAAAACTGTTTTTT.

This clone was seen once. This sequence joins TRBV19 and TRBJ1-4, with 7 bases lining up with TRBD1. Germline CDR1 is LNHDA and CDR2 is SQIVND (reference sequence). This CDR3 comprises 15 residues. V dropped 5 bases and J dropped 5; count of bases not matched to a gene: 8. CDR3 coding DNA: TGTGCCAGTAGTCCCCGGGACAGAAGCAATGAAAAACTGTTTTTT. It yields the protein CASSPRDRSNEKLFF.

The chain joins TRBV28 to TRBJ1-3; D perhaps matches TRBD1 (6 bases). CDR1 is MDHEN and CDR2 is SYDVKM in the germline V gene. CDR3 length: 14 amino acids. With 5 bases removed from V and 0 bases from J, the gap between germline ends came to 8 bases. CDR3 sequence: CASSGQNSGNTIYF. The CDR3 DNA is TGTGCCAGCAGTGGACAGAACTCTGGAAACACCATATATTTT.

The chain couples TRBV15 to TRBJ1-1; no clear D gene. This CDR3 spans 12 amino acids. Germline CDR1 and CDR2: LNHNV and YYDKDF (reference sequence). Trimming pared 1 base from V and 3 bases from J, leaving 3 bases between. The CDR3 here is CATSRVYTEAFF. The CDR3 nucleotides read TGTGCCACCAGCAGAGTCTACACTGAAGCTTTCTTT.

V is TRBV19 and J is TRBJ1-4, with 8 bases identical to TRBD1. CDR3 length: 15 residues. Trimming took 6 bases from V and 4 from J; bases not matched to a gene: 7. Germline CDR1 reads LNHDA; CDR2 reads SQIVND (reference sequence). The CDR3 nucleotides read TGTGCCAGTAGCCAGGGGGACAGGCGTAATGAAAAACTGTTTTTT. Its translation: CASSQGDRRNEKLFF. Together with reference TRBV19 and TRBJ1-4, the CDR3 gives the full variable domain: DGGITQSPKYLFRKEGQNVTLSCEQNLNHDAMYWYRQDPGQGLRLIYYSQIVNDFQKGDIAEGYSVSREKKESFPLTVTSAQKNPTAFYLCASSQGDRRNEKLFFGSGTQLSVL.

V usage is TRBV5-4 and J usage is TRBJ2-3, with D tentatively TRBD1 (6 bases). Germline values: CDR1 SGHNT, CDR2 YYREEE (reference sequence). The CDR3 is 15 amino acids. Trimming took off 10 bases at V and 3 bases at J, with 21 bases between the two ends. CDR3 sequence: CAGANVQGITDTQYF. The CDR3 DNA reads TGTGCCGGGGCGAATGTACAGGGTATTACAGATACGCAGTATTTT.